A single sample is the source of the 23 T cell receptor beta chains below, sequenced in a study of shared clonotypes between healthy human individuals. Data came from immunoSEQ multiplex PCR; TCRdb stores just in-frame clones and leaves some out. The table has some 2.3 million clones, roughly 93% seen once. The sequencing sample was made of naive CD4+ T cells from PBMCs. The subset: CD45RA+ positively selected. The receptors come from a man aged 18 to 29 in good health. Some clones in this sample may be carry-over from other donors' samples.

The gene calls are TRBV28 and TRBJ2-1; 8 bases match TRBD1. Germline assignment: CDR1 MDHEN and CDR2 SYDVKM. V gave up 5 bases and J gave up 15 bases; unmatched junction bases: 9. There are 12 residues in the CDR3. As DNA, the CDR3 is TGTGCCAGCAGTAGGGGACAGGACCCCTCGTTCTTC. Protein product: CASSRGQDPSFF.

The chain couples TRBV9 to TRBJ2-3; TRBD1 might be the D (6 bases). V lost 0 bases to trimming and J lost 5 bases, with 13 bases between them. This CDR3 has 15 amino acids. Per the germline V gene, CDR1 is SGDLS and CDR2 is YYNGEE. The chain's CDR3 is CASSVAWGRQDTQYF. The DNA of the CDR3 is TGTGCCAGCAGCGTAGCCTGGGGGCGGCAAGATACGCAGTATTTT.

The chain combines TRBV28 with TRBJ1-5; no clear D gene. CDR1 and CDR2 (germline): MDHEN, SYDVKM. There are 17 residues in the CDR3. V lost 2 bases to trimming and J lost 3 bases, with 17 bases between them. This CDR3 reads CASSLGIKGRNNQPQHF. CDR3 DNA sequence: TGTGCCAGCAGTTTAGGCATTAAGGGCAGGAACAATCAGCCCCAGCATTTT.

The rearrangement uses TRBV5-4 and TRBJ2-7; the match to TRBD2 covers 13 bases. Germline values: CDR1 SGHNT, CDR2 YYREEE (reference sequence). V lost 3 bases to trimming and J lost 5 bases; unmatched junction nucleotides: 8. The CDR3 contains 16 residues. DNA of the CDR3: TGTGCCAGCAGCTCCAGACTAGCGGGGGGTATGGACGAGCAGTACTTC. Residues: CASSSRLAGGMDEQYF.

The rearrangement links TRBV6-4 to TRBJ2-3, with D uncertain. Germline V CDR1 and CDR2: MRHNA, SNTAGT. The CDR3 has 17 residues. V was trimmed by 0 bases and J by 4 bases, leaving 17 bases between them. CDR3 nucleotides: TGTGCCAGCAGTGACTCGAGTTACTTTACAAAGCCAGATACGCAGTATTTT. This codes for CASSDSSYFTKPDTQYF.

J is TRBJ2-2 and V is TRBV7-3, with TRBD2 matching 8 bases. Losses at the gene ends were 3 bases for V and 6 bases for J; bases not matched to a gene: 12. Germline V gives CDR1 SGHTA, CDR2 FQGTGA. There are 17 residues in the CDR3. CDR3 bases: TGTGCCAGCAGCTTGGACACCCCGGGACTAGTGCCCGGGGAGCTGTTTTTT. Translation gives CASSLDTPGLVPGELFF.

The rearrangement uses TRBV19 and TRBJ2-5, with D unresolved. V was cut by 4 bases and J by 2 bases, with 11 bases left in between. Per the germline V gene, CDR1 is LNHDA and CDR2 is SQIVND (reference sequence). The CDR3 spans 14 residues. In nucleotides, the CDR3 is TGTGCCAGTAGTAGAGAGGCCTTGCAAGAGACCCAGTACTTC. It is translated as CASSREALQETQYF.

Only one count was recorded for this clone. This chain links TRBV5-1 with TRBJ2-1; D might be TRBD1 or TRBD2, each matching 5 bases. The CDR3 contains 17 residues. Trimming took off 2 bases at V and 5 bases at J, with 20 bases between the two ends. Germline V gene data show CDR1 as SGHRS and CDR2 as YFSETQ. The CDR3 sequence: CASSLENRDGTNNEQFF. The CDR3 DNA reads as TGCGCCAGCAGCTTAGAGAACCGGGACGGAACCAACAATGAGCAGTTCTTC.

This clone appeared once. The V call is TRBV28, the J call TRBJ1-2, with 8 nucleotides matching TRBD1. The CDR3 has 12 residues. Germline V CDR1 and CDR2: MDHEN, SYDVKM. Trimming cost V 2 bases and J 12 bases; bases outside gene matches: 5. The CDR3 DNA reads TGTGCCAGCAGTTTACCCCGACAGGGGAACACCTTC. Translated: CASSLPRQGNTF.

The gene calls are TRBV5-4 and TRBJ1-1, with D unresolved. The CDR3 is 14 amino acids. In germline, CDR1 is SGHNT, CDR2 YYREEE (reference sequence). V was clipped by 2 bases and J by 0 bases, with 8 bases between them. The CDR3 region has the DNA TGTGCCAGCAGCTTAGATTTCCTGAACACTGAAGCTTTCTTT. Translated, it gives CASSLDFLNTEAFF.

The chain couples TRBV5-6 to TRBJ2-1; 9 positions agree with TRBD2. The V gene's germline CDR1 is SGHDT and CDR2 YYEEEE. The trim removed 4 bases at V and 6 bases at J, leaving 14 bases unmatched. This CDR3 spans 17 amino acids. CDR3 protein: CASSLRKIAGALNEQFF. The CDR3 coding sequence is TGTGCCAGCAGCCTTAGAAAGATAGCGGGAGCCCTCAATGAGCAGTTCTTC.

This clone was seen more than once but under ten times. The chain couples TRBV7-3 to TRBJ1-1; D ambiguous. Trimming stripped 4 bases from V and 8 bases from J, with 14 bases between. Germline CDR1 reads SGHTA; CDR2 reads FQGTGA. CDR3 length: 13 amino acids. CDR3 coding DNA: TGTGCCAGCAGCTCAGCCTCTATCGGGGAAGCTTTCTTT. As protein: CASSSASIGEAFF. Looking up the rest from reference TRBV7-3 and TRBJ1-1 gives the full variable domain: GAGVSQTPSNKVTEKGKYVELRCDPISGHTALYWYRQSLGQGPEFLIYFQGTGAADDSGLPNDRFFAVRPEGSVSTLKIQRTERGDSAVYLCASSSASIGEAFFGQGTRLTVV.

To note about this clone: This sample includes further DNA sequences coding for the same CDR3. J is TRBJ2-7 and V is TRBV5-4, with D perhaps matching TRBD1 or TRBD2 (5 bases each). The germline V gene encodes CDR1 SGHNT and CDR2 YYREEE (reference sequence). This CDR3 contains 13 residues. Trimming removed 1 base at V and 2 bases at J, with 7 bases between. The DNA of the CDR3 is TGTGCCAGCAGCTTGCAGGGAGCCTACGAGCAGTACTTC. It encodes CASSLQGAYEQYF.

J is TRBJ1-1 and V is TRBV27, with TRBD1 as a possible D gene (5 bases). Germline-derived CDR1 and CDR2 are MNHEY and SMNVEV (reference sequence). Trimming stripped 6 bases from V and 0 bases from J, with 8 bases between. This CDR3 region has 13 residues. The CDR3 here is CASRARVNTEAFF. CDR3 coding DNA: TGTGCCAGCAGGGCCAGGGTGAACACTGAAGCTTTCTTT.

V and J are TRBV4-3 and TRBJ2-5; D not certain. This CDR3 has 14 residues. Trimming stripped 2 bases from V and 5 bases from J, with 12 bases between. Germline V gene data show CDR1 as LGHNA and CDR2 as YSLEER. CDR3 region: CASSQLTSSETQYF. The CDR3 coding sequence is TGCGCCAGCAGCCAACTGACCTCAAGCGAGACCCAGTACTTC.

The chain couples TRBV5-6 to TRBJ2-2; possible D gene TRBD2, 6 bases. The germline V gene has CDR1 SGHDT and CDR2 YYEEEE. This CDR3 has 16 residues. V was pared by 2 bases and J by 2 bases, with 13 bases between. In DNA form, the CDR3 reads TGTGCCAGCAGCTTCCTCTCGGGACTTAACACCGGGGAGCTGTTTTTT. It yields the protein CASSFLSGLNTGELFF.

The chain recombines TRBV5-6 with TRBJ2-5; D could derive from TRBD1 or TRBD2 (6 bases each). Germline values: CDR1 SGHDT, CDR2 YYEEEE. Trimming stripped 1 base from V and 2 bases from J, with 15 bases between. The CDR3 loop spans 16 amino acids. In DNA, the CDR3 is TGTGCCAGCAGCTTGAAGGGGATAGGGGGGCAAGAGACCCAGTACTTC. The encoded protein is CASSLKGIGGQETQYF. Looking up the rest from reference TRBV5-6 and TRBJ2-5 gives the full variable domain: DAGVTQSPTHLIKTRGQQVTLRCSPKSGHDTVSWYQQALGQGPQFIFQYYEEEERQRGNFPDRFSGHQFPNYSSELNVNALLLGDSALYLCASSLKGIGGQETQYFGPGTRLLVL.

For the CDR3, the DNA is TGTGCCAGTGGTCCCAACGGGAGGAACACAGATACGCAGTATTTT. This codes for CASGPNGRNTDTQYF. The chain recombines TRBV6-1 with TRBJ2-3; 7 positions agree with TRBD2. Trimming cost V 9 bases and J 2 bases; bases outside gene matches: 11. Germline lookup yields CDR1 MNHNS and CDR2 SASEGT. The CDR3 sequence is 15 residues long.

The chain couples TRBV2 to TRBJ2-1; the match to TRBD1 covers 9 bases. This CDR3 is built from 15 residues. V gave up 6 bases and J gave up 5 bases; unmatched junction bases: 8. CDR1 is SNHLY, CDR2 FYNNEI, per germline. The CDR3 DNA reads as TGTGCCAGCAGCCTACTGGGACAGGGCAACAATGAGCAGTTCTTC. Translating gives CASSLLGQGNNEQFF.

The rearrangement uses TRBV7-9 and TRBJ2-3; maybe TRBD1 (5 bases). Per germline, CDR1 SEHNR and CDR2 FQNEAQ (reference sequence). V dropped 4 bases and J dropped 4 bases, with 12 bases sitting between them. This CDR3 has 14 residues. The CDR3 spells CASSSYKGADTQYF. CDR3 DNA: TGTGCCAGCAGCTCCTATAAAGGGGCAGATACGCAGTATTTT.

The chain couples TRBV28 to TRBJ2-7; TRBD2 matches 7 bases. After removal of 2 bases from V and 4 bases from J, the junction contained 8 bases not matched to a gene. The CDR3 contains 15 residues. The germline V gene encodes CDR1 MDHEN and CDR2 SYDVKM. CDR3 protein: CASSLGGGPLYEQYF. Here the CDR3 DNA reads TGTGCCAGCAGTTTAGGGGGAGGGCCCCTTTACGAGCAGTACTTC.

The gene calls are TRBV19 and TRBJ1-2, with D hard to call. Trimming pared 5 bases from V and 6 bases from J, leaving 16 bases between. Germline V gene sequence: CDR1 LNHDA, CDR2 SQIVND (reference sequence). The CDR3 has 14 residues. CDR3 sequence: CASSLVFMENGYTF. The CDR3 nucleotides are TGTGCCAGTAGTCTGGTATTTATGGAGAATGGCTACACCTTC. The full variable domain, its missing parts supplied by reference TRBV19 and TRBJ1-2, is DGGITQSPKYLFRKEGQNVTLSCEQNLNHDAMYWYRQDPGQGLRLIYYSQIVNDFQKGDIAEGYSVSREKKESFPLTVTSAQKNPTAFYLCASSLVFMENGYTFGSGTRLTVV.

This clone was seen only once. This chain connects TRBV6-5 to TRBJ2-2; TRBD1 might be the D (6 bases). The CDR3 totals 14 residues. V dropped 8 bases and J dropped 1 base, with 11 bases sitting between them. Germline loops: CDR1 MNHEY, CDR2 SVGAGI. In DNA form, the CDR3 reads TGTGCCAGCGGACCGGGACAGAACACCGGGGAGCTGTTTTTT. As protein: CASGPGQNTGELFF.